These T cell receptor beta chains were read from a single sample in a study of blood T cell repertoires in COVID-19. Sequencing used immunoSEQ multiplex PCR; TCRdb keeps in-frame clones, though not all of them. The table has hundreds of thousands of clones, 65% to 85% seen once. Sequences were obtained from peripheral blood. These receptors all come from a woman in her 50s with acute or convalescent COVID-19. The CDR3 runs from the conserved cysteine through the conserved F or W. A D gene is named only where the DNA matches it firmly. Expanded clones are given a class, and other clones once, few, many or no size at all.

cdr3_nt cdr3_aa j_call d_call clone_size v_call
TGTGCCAGCCGGAGACAGGGAGCCGATGGTGAAGCTTTCTTT CASRRQGADGEAFF TRBJ1-1 TRBD1 - TRBV9
TGTGCCATCAGTGTGACTACGGCGAACCCCGGGGAGCTGTTTTTT CAISVTTANPGELFF TRBJ2-2 - - TRBV10-3
TGTGCCACCAGCCTTGGGCAGGGTACAGATACGCAGTATTTT CATSLGQGTDTQYF TRBJ2-3 - - TRBV24-1
TGCGCCAGCTCTAGCGGGGTCTCCTACGAGCAGTACTTC CASSSGVSYEQYF TRBJ2-7 TRBD2 - TRBV5-1
TGTGCCAGCAGCTTGGAGGGAGCAACTAATGAAAAACTGTTTTTT CASSLEGATNEKLFF TRBJ1-4 - - TRBV5-6
TGTGCCAGCAGCATACTAGCGGAGAGCACAGATACGCAGTATTTT CASSILAESTDTQYF TRBJ2-3 TRBD2 - TRBV7-6
TGCGCCAGCAGCTTGGCCCAGGGGGCTGGGGCCAACGTCCTGACTTTC CASSLAQGAGANVLTF TRBJ2-6 TRBD1 - TRBV5-1
TGTGCCAGCAGCTTCCGGGGAGGAAACACCATATATTTT CASSFRGGNTIYF TRBJ1-3 - once TRBV11-2
TGTGCCACCAGTGAGCCCGGACGGGGTGAGCAGTTCTTC CATSEPGRGEQFF TRBJ2-1 - - TRBV24-1
TGTGCCAGCAGCCAAACGGGACACTCCGAGGAGACCCAGTACTTC CASSQTGHSEETQYF TRBJ2-5 - - TRBV4-2
TGTGCCAGCCTATACGACGGGATTTACAATGAGCAGTTCTTC CASLYDGIYNEQFF TRBJ2-1 - - TRBV6-5
TGTGCCAGCAGCTCGATTATAGCGGGAGAGGGGAGTCCCGGGGAGCTGTTTTTT CASSSIIAGEGSPGELFF TRBJ2-2 TRBD2 - TRBV11-2
TGTGCCAGCAGCCAAAGGCTAGCGGGAGAGGGAGATACGCAGTATTTT CASSQRLAGEGDTQYF TRBJ2-3 TRBD2 - TRBV3-1/TRBV3-2
TGTGCCAGCAGCTTCTCAGGGGACTATGGCTACACCTTC CASSFSGDYGYTF TRBJ1-2 - - TRBV5-4
TGTGCCACCAGTGAAGACGGGAGAGGTTACAATGAGCAGTTCTTC CATSEDGRGYNEQFF TRBJ2-1 - - TRBV24-1
TGCAGCGTTGAAGATCCCTCCCGCGGGAGTTCCTACAATGAGCAGTTCTTC CSVEDPSRGSSYNEQFF TRBJ2-1 TRBD2 - TRBV29-1
TGCGCCAGCAGCCAGGGGACACAAGAGACCCAGTACTTC CASSQGTQETQYF TRBJ2-5 - - TRBV4-1
TGTGCCAGCTCACTCGACAGTTGGATCTCTGGAAACACCATATATTTT CASSLDSWISGNTIYF TRBJ1-3 - - TRBV18
TGTGCCAGCAGTTTAAGGAGCGGGATCTACGAGCAGTACTTC CASSLRSGIYEQYF TRBJ2-7 TRBD2 - TRBV28
TGTGCCAGCAGAGACCGGGGGTCTACTAACTATGGCTACACCTTC CASRDRGSTNYGYTF TRBJ1-2 - - TRBV28
TGTGCCAGCAGGCCGTCCAGCGGGTATGGCTACACCTTC CASRPSSGYGYTF TRBJ1-2 - - TRBV6-5
TGTGCCAGCAGCCCAAGAAGGGGGTGGGGCCCCTACAATGAGCAGTTCTTC CASSPRRGWGPYNEQFF TRBJ2-1 - - TRBV3-1/TRBV3-2
TGTGCCAGCAGTGCATCAACTAGCGGGAGAAGAGGAGAGCAGTTCTTC CASSASTSGRRGEQFF TRBJ2-1 TRBD2 once TRBV6-1
TGTGCCATCAGTGAGCAAGGAGTGAATGAGCAGTTCTTC CAISEQGVNEQFF TRBJ2-1 - - TRBV10-3
TGTGCCAGCAGAGGTACCCTCCGGGCCGGGGAGCTGTTTTTT CASRGTLRAGELFF TRBJ2-2 - - TRBV6-5
TGTGCCAGCAGTGACCAATGGGGCCCTAATGAAAAACTGTTTTTT CASSDQWGPNEKLFF TRBJ1-4 - few TRBV27
TGTGCCAGCAGCCAAGTCGGGGGAAGCAGGGGGCAAACTGGGGCCAACGTCCTGACTTTC CASSQVGGSRGQTGANVLTF TRBJ2-6 TRBD1 - TRBV3-1/TRBV3-2
TGTGCCAGCAGGACAGGGGGCGTCAATCAGCCCCAGCATTTT CASRTGGVNQPQHF TRBJ1-5 TRBD1 - TRBV6-5
TGTGCCAGCAGTGATACCTACGAGCAGTACTTC CASSDTYEQYF TRBJ2-7 - - TRBV6-1
TGTGCCAGCAGTGAATCGGGGGGAAGCGGGACCGGCACAGATACGCAGTATTTT CASSESGGSGTGTDTQYF TRBJ2-3 TRBD2 - TRBV2
TGTGCCTGGAGTACAGGGGAATCCGATGGCTACACCTTC CAWSTGESDGYTF TRBJ1-2 TRBD1 - TRBV30
TGTGCCAGCAGCTCGACACCGGGACAGGGACATACGCAGTATTTT CASSSTPGQGHTQYF TRBJ2-3 TRBD1 - TRBV11-3